The 21 T cell receptor beta chains presented below share a single source sample, sequenced in a study of blood T cell repertoires in COVID-19. Using immunoSEQ multiplex PCR, the repertoire was profiled, and TCRdb retains in-frame clones only, with some absent. The data show over 60,000 clones, more than 90% seen once. Sequenced sample: peripheral blood. These receptors originate from a man between 60 and 70 years old with acute or convalescent COVID-19.

The chain couples TRBV6-5 to TRBJ2-7, with a possible D match to TRBD2 (5 bases). With 6 bases removed from V and 2 bases from J, the gap between germline ends came to 14 bases. The CDR3 runs 14 residues. The V gene's germline CDR1 is MNHEY and CDR2 SVGAGI. Here the CDR3 reads CASRATGSAYEQYF. The CDR3 DNA follows: TGTGCCAGCAGGGCCACGGGGTCTGCCTACGAGCAGTACTTC.

This sequence joins TRBV19 and TRBJ1-2; D is perhaps TRBD1 (5 bases). Germline CDR1 LNHDA, CDR2 SQIVND (reference sequence). The CDR3 extends over 14 amino acids. V shed 4 bases and J shed 4 bases, with 13 bases lying between them. The CDR3 region has the DNA TGTGCCAGTAGTACGGACATCCGGAGCTATGGCTACACCTTC. Its translation is CASSTDIRSYGYTF.

The gene calls are TRBV28 and TRBJ2-1; 7 nucleotides match TRBD1. Trimming took 7 bases from V and 4 from J; bases not matched to a gene: 4. The CDR3 sequence is 13 residues long. Germline values: CDR1 MDHEN, CDR2 SYDVKM. The CDR3 spells CASKDREYNEQFF. The CDR3, as DNA: TGTGCCAGCAAAGACAGGGAGTACAATGAGCAGTTCTTC.

This chain connects TRBV5-1 to TRBJ2-2, with D perhaps matching TRBD2 (6 bases). Per the germline V gene, CDR1 is SGHRS and CDR2 is YFSETQ. V was pared by 1 base and J by 2 bases, with 9 bases between. The CDR3 covers 15 residues. CDR3 region: CASSLIGGNTGELFF. CDR3 sequence (DNA): TGCGCCAGCAGCTTGATCGGGGGAAACACCGGGGAGCTGTTTTTT.

The chain carries TRBV7-9 and TRBJ1-2; D remains unclear. The length of the CDR3 is 12 residues. V was shortened by 1 base and J by 6 bases, with 6 bases between the two germline ends. Looked up from germline, CDR1 is SEHNR and CDR2 is FQNEAQ (reference sequence). In DNA form, the CDR3 reads TGTGCCAGCAGCTTAGGCCAGAATGGCTACACCTTC. Translation gives CASSLGQNGYTF.

V usage is TRBV6-5 and J usage is TRBJ2-1, with no clear D. Trimming shortened V by 10 bases and J by 0 bases, and 16 bases separated the two germline ends. Germline V lookup: CDR1 MNHEY, CDR2 SVGAGI. This CDR3 region has 15 residues. The CDR3 protein is CATNYDRSSYNEQFF. DNA for the CDR3: TGTGCCACCAATTACGACCGGAGCTCCTACAATGAGCAGTTCTTC.

CDR3 DNA: TGTGCCAGCAGTCCTCGACAGGGCAACTATGGCTACACCTTC. It codes for CASSPRQGNYGYTF. The J gene is TRBJ1-2, the V gene TRBV27; TRBD1 aligns across 7 bases. CDR3 size: 14 residues. Germline V CDR1 and CDR2: MNHEY, SMNVEV (reference sequence). With V trimmed by 5 bases and J by 2 bases, 5 bases remained unmatched.

The gene calls are TRBV7-6 and TRBJ1-2; 7 nucleotides align to TRBD1. Losses at the gene ends were 5 bases for V and 3 bases for J; bases not matched to a gene: 6. CDR3 length: 14 amino acids. The germline gives CDR1 SGHVS, CDR2 FNYEAQ. The CDR3 sequence: CASSLDQGDYGYTF. In DNA form, the CDR3 reads TGTGCCAGCAGCCTAGACCAGGGGGACTATGGCTACACCTTC.

Comments on this clone: Other DNA sequences in this specimen translate into the identical CDR3. The chain recombines TRBV14 with TRBJ1-1; 7 bases are a match to TRBD1. CDR1 SGHDN and CDR2 FVKESK come from the germline V gene. V trimming: 1 base; J trimming: 1 base; junction bases outside the gene matches: 3. The CDR3 loop spans 15 amino acids. CDR3 nucleotide sequence: TGTGCCAGCAGCCAAGGACAGGGTCGGAACACTGAAGCTTTCTTT. It translates to CASSQGQGRNTEAFF.

This chain links TRBV10-3 with TRBJ1-5, with 8 nucleotides matching TRBD1. The V gene's germline CDR1 is ENHRY and CDR2 SYGVKD. This CDR3 region has 13 residues. V dropped 6 bases and J dropped 6; count of bases not matched to a gene: 4. CDR3: CAISVTGGQPQHF. CDR3 nucleotides: TGTGCCATCAGCGTCACAGGGGGTCAGCCCCAGCATTTT.

The genes are TRBV2 and TRBJ1-2, with D uncertain. CDR3 size: 13 residues. Trimming removed 4 bases from V and 0 bases from J, with 6 bases in between. Germline V gene sequence: CDR1 SNHLY, CDR2 FYNNEI. DNA for the CDR3: TGTGCCAGCAGTGGGCAGTCTAACTATGGCTACACCTTC. It yields the protein CASSGQSNYGYTF.

V is TRBV18 and J is TRBJ2-3; 9 positions match TRBD1. V gave up 0 bases and J gave up 2 bases; unmatched junction bases: 6. This CDR3 is built from 17 residues. From germline, CDR1 is KGHSH and CDR2 LQKENI. CDR3 sequence reads: CASSPPSTGGPTDTQYF. CDR3 nucleotide sequence: TGTGCCAGCTCACCACCGTCGACAGGGGGGCCCACAGATACGCAGTATTTT.

The chain carries TRBV5-6 and TRBJ1-2, with 7 nucleotides matching TRBD1. CDR3 size: 16 residues. Trimming cost V 4 bases and J 4 bases; bases outside gene matches: 13. Germline CDR1 is SGHDT and CDR2 is YYEEEE. The CDR3: CASSPGLRTGLYGYTF. The CDR3 nucleotides read TGTGCCAGCAGCCCCGGCCTCAGGACAGGTCTCTATGGCTACACCTTC.

The CDR3 sequence: CASSDEVAGGRGNTIYF. In nucleotides, the CDR3 is TGTGCCAGCAGCGACGAGGTAGCGGGGGGGCGAGGAAACACCATATATTTT. The chain is built from TRBV9 and TRBJ1-3; weak D call: TRBD1 (6 bases). The CDR3 sequence is 17 residues long. Looked up from germline, CDR1 is SGDLS and CDR2 is YYNGEE. Between the trimmed V and J ends, which lost 3 bases and 4 bases, there was a span of 20 bases.

The chain links TRBV7-9 to TRBJ2-2, with D unclear. The V end lost 4 bases, the J end lost 6 bases, and 12 bases lay between the germline ends. This CDR3 has 14 residues. Germline-derived CDR1 and CDR2 are SEHNR and FQNEAQ (reference sequence). CDR3 nucleotides: TGTGCCAGCAGCTCCGACGGGTTCGCCGGGGAGCTGTTTTTT. It yields the protein CASSSDGFAGELFF. Drawing the rest from reference TRBV7-9 and TRBJ2-2, the complete variable domain is DTGVSQNPRHKITKRGQNVTFRCDPISEHNRLYWYRQTLGQGPEFLTYFQNEAQLEKSRLLSDRFSAERPKGSFSTLEIQRTEQGDSAMYLCASSSDGFAGELFFGEGSRLTVL.

This sequence joins TRBV21-1 and TRBJ1-2; the D call of TRBD1 is as the table states it, not checked on the DNA. TRBV21-1 is a pseudogene locus. CDR3 size: 15 residues. DNA of the CDR3: TGTGCCAGCAGCAATGGGGACAGGGTTAGGTATGGCTACACCTTC. It yields the protein CASSNGDRVRYGYTF.

The V gene is TRBV30, the J gene TRBJ2-4, with unresolved D. CDR1 is GTSNPN and CDR2 is SVGIG in the germline V gene (reference sequence). Deletions cut 0 bases from V and 1 base from J, with 10 bases between. CDR3 length equals 15 residues. The CDR3 reads CAWSVGGPAKNIQYF. CDR3 nucleotide sequence: TGTGCCTGGAGTGTTGGCGGCCCGGCCAAAAACATTCAGTACTTC.

The chain combines TRBV19 with TRBJ1-5, with D perhaps matching TRBD1 (6 bases). Germline V CDR1 and CDR2: LNHDA, SQIVND (reference sequence). There are 16 residues in the CDR3. With 4 bases removed from V and 0 bases from J, the gap between germline ends came to 13 bases. The CDR3 spells CASSTTGSYSNQPQHF. CDR3 DNA sequence: TGTGCCAGTAGTACTACAGGGTCTTATAGCAATCAGCCCCAGCATTTT.

The chain is built from TRBV6-1 and TRBJ2-5; maybe TRBD1 (5 bases). This CDR3 is built from 18 residues. V was trimmed by 1 base and J by 2 bases, leaving 20 bases between them. Germline loops: CDR1 MNHNS, CDR2 SASEGT. The CDR3: CASSEEGIRDPQQETQYF. Written as DNA, the CDR3 is TGTGCCAGCAGTGAAGAGGGGATACGAGACCCCCAACAAGAGACCCAGTACTTC.

The chain is built from TRBV14 and TRBJ2-7, with TRBD1 matching over 8 bases. V lost 7 bases, J lost 5 bases, and 7 bases stayed unmatched. Germline V gives CDR1 SGHDN, CDR2 FVKESK. The CDR3 totals 13 residues. DNA for the CDR3: TGTGCCAGCACGAACCGACAGGGGCACGAGCAGTACTTC. This translates into CASTNRQGHEQYF.

The chain couples TRBV18 to TRBJ1-1, with 7 positions matching TRBD1. The junction had 11 bases not matched to a gene; V was cut back by 4 bases and J by 6 bases. CDR1 is KGHSH and CDR2 is LQKENI in the germline V gene. This CDR3 has 15 amino acids. This CDR3 is CASSLGRQGSAEAFF. The CDR3 nucleotides are TGTGCCAGCTCACTGGGAAGACAGGGATCCGCTGAAGCTTTCTTT.